A single sample gave rise to the 18 T cell receptor beta chains below, sequenced in a study of blood T cell repertoires in COVID-19. Assay: immunoSEQ multiplex PCR; the TCRdb copy retains only in-frame clones and omits some. The table records about 83,000 clones, approximately 86% of them present only once. Sequencing was carried out using peripheral blood. The receptors were sampled from an elderly man with active or convalescent COVID-19.

The gene calls are TRBV18 and TRBJ1-5; D ambiguous. The germline gives CDR1 KGHSH, CDR2 LQKENI. The CDR3 has 22 residues. V lost 0 bases to trimming and J lost 1 base, with 28 bases between them. CDR3 sequence (DNA): TGTGCCAGCTCACCACCTAGTGTTAGCCGCCAGAGAAAAAATTTCAGCAATCAGCCCCAGCATTTT. This encodes CASSPPSVSRQRKNFSNQPQHF.

This sequence joins TRBV28 and TRBJ1-2; 7 bases align to TRBD1. V was clipped by 7 bases and J by 4 bases; unmatched bases: 12. Germline assignment: CDR1 MDHEN and CDR2 SYDVKM. The CDR3 runs 15 residues. The CDR3 nucleotides are TGTGCCAGCAACACCCCCGACAGGGTAATCTATGGCTACACCTTC. It codes for CASNTPDRVIYGYTF.

V is TRBV5-1 and J is TRBJ2-1; the match to TRBD1 covers 9 bases. This CDR3 has 15 amino acids. The junction had 8 bases not matched to a gene; V was cut back by 6 bases and J by 4 bases. Germline-derived CDR1 and CDR2 are SGHRS and YFSETQ. CDR3 bases: TGCGCCAGCACGGACCGGGACAGGGTTTACAATGAGCAGTTCTTC. Amino acids: CASTDRDRVYNEQFF.

The chain is built from TRBV3-1 (or the pseudogene TRBV3-2) and TRBJ1-2; D ambiguous. Trimming cost V 1 base and J 8 bases, with 11 bases left between them. The germline V gene has CDR1 LGHDT and CDR2 YNNKEL (reference sequence). This CDR3 comprises 13 residues. In DNA form, the CDR3 reads TGTGCCAGCAGCCAAGGAAGTGGAGGGGGCTACACCTTC. The encoded protein is CASSQGSGGGYTF.

The CDR3 sequence: CASSEGWGRSTDTQYF. The CDR3 DNA reads TGTGCCAGCAGTGAAGGTTGGGGGCGTAGCACAGATACGCAGTATTTT. The genes are TRBV6-1 and TRBJ2-3; tentative D call: TRBD1 (6 bases). The CDR3 covers 16 residues. Germline CDR1 reads MNHNS; CDR2 reads SASEGT. Trimming shortened V by 1 base and J by 0 bases, and 11 bases separated the two germline ends.

The V gene is TRBV6-1, the J gene TRBJ1-5; D is uncertain. The CDR3 is 14 amino acids. Germline lookup yields CDR1 MNHNS and CDR2 SASEGT. Trimming removed 2 bases from V and 4 bases from J, with 9 bases in between. CDR3 in amino acids: CASSEIAENQPQHF. The DNA for the CDR3 is TGTGCCAGCAGTGAAATTGCGGAAAATCAGCCCCAGCATTTT.

The rearrangement uses TRBV6-5 and TRBJ2-7; TRBD2 matches at 8 bases. This CDR3 contains 13 residues. V trimming: 6 bases; J trimming: 5 bases; junction bases outside the gene matches: 6. CDR1 MNHEY and CDR2 SVGAGI come from the germline V gene. Here the CDR3 DNA reads TGTGCCAGCAGAGTTAGCGGGACTGACGAGCAGTACGTC. Translation gives CASRVSGTDEQYV.

The J gene is TRBJ2-1, the V gene TRBV7-8, with D maybe TRBD2 (6 bases). The V and J ends lost 5 bases and 5 bases respectively, with 19 bases between them. Germline CDR1 and CDR2: SGHVS and FQNEAQ. CDR3 size: 16 residues. CDR3 nucleotides: TGTGCCAGCAGCCTCAACCGTCCCGGGGGACACAATGAGCAGTTCTTC. This sequence encodes CASSLNRPGGHNEQFF. Full variable domain (outside the CDR3, taken from reference TRBV7-8 and TRBJ2-1): GAGVSQSPRYKVAKRGQDVALRCDPISGHVSLFWYQQALGQGPEFLTYFQNEAQLDKSGLPSDRFFAERPEGSVSTLKIQRTQQEDSAVYLCASSLNRPGGHNEQFFGPGTRLTVL.

The chain joins TRBV21-1 to TRBJ2-6; TRBD1 is the table's D call, not checked against the DNA. TRBV21-1 is a listed pseudogene. The CDR3 is 20 residues long. The DNA of the CDR3 is TGTGCCAGCAGCAAAGCGTTAGTGGACAGGGACCCCTCTGGGGCCAACGTCCTGACTTTC. It codes for CASSKALVDRDPSGANVLTF.

The chain uses TRBV19 and TRBJ1-1; 7 positions agree with TRBD1. The CDR3 totals 16 residues. With V trimmed by 5 bases and J by 0 bases, 9 bases remained unmatched. Per the germline V gene, CDR1 is LNHDA and CDR2 is SQIVND (reference sequence). The CDR3 loop reads CASSPRTGGLNTEAFF. In DNA form, the CDR3 reads TGTGCCAGTAGTCCGCGGACAGGAGGTTTGAACACTGAAGCTTTCTTT.

J is TRBJ1-1 and V is TRBV6-5; D is undetermined. The CDR3 extends over 13 amino acids. The V gene's germline CDR1 is MNHEY and CDR2 SVGAGI. V lost 4 bases, J lost 1 base, and 7 bases lay in between. CDR3 nucleotide sequence: TGTGCCAGCAGTTTACAGAGGAACACTGAAGCTTTCTTT. Translating gives CASSLQRNTEAFF.

The chain has TRBV15 and TRBJ1-1, with 10 nucleotides matching TRBD1. Germline V lookup: CDR1 LNHNV, CDR2 YYDKDF (reference sequence). Trimming took 11 bases from V and 1 from J; bases not matched to a gene: 7. The CDR3 is 14 amino acids. This chain's CDR3 is CAYRDRGPNTEAFF. The CDR3 nucleotides are TGTGCCTACCGGGACAGGGGTCCGAACACTGAAGCTTTCTTT.

The chain employs TRBV6-5 and TRBJ1-6, with a tentative D call TRBD1 (5 bases). Germline V CDR1 and CDR2: MNHEY, SVGAGI. The CDR3 contains 13 residues. V lost 6 bases and J lost 8, with 11 bases in between. The CDR3 coding sequence is TGTGCCAGCAGGGGGGGTTGGGATTCACCCCTCCACTTT. It codes for CASRGGWDSPLHF.

This chain's CDR3 is CASSEAGLAGGPQYF. CDR3 coding DNA: TGTGCCAGCAGTGAAGCAGGACTAGCGGGGGGGCCCCAGTACTTC. The chain combines TRBV2 with TRBJ2-5; TRBD2 aligns across 15 bases. Germline lookup yields CDR1 SNHLY and CDR2 FYNNEI. The CDR3 has 15 residues. Losses at the gene ends were 0 bases for V and 9 bases for J; bases not matched to a gene: 2.

CDR3 amino acids: CASSLRGLGGTQYF. The CDR3 coding sequence is TGTGCCAGCAGCCTCAGGGGGTTAGGCGGGACCCAGTACTTC. This chain joins TRBV7-2 and TRBJ2-5, with TRBD1 matching 7 bases. This CDR3 comprises 14 residues. Looked up from germline, CDR1 is SGHTA and CDR2 is FQGNSA. The V gene end was trimmed by 5 bases and the J gene end by 7 bases; junction bases not matched to a gene: 10. Combining the CDR3 with reference TRBV7-2 and TRBJ2-5 gives the whole variable domain GAGVSQSPSNKVTEKGKDVELRCDPISGHTALYWYRQSLGQGLEFLIYFQGNSAPDKSGLPSDRFSAERTGGSVSTLTIQRTQQEDSAVYLCASSLRGLGGTQYFGPGTRLLVL.

This clone appeared a single time. The chain employs TRBV27 and TRBJ1-1; D remains unclear. Germline V gives CDR1 MNHEY, CDR2 SMNVEV (reference sequence). This CDR3 has 14 residues. The V end was cut by 8 bases, the J end by 2 bases, with 15 bases between. This CDR3 reads CASSGGMKNTEAFF. The CDR3 nucleotides read TGTGCCAGCTCTGGCGGGATGAAAAACACTGAAGCTTTCTTT.

V gene TRBV12-3 or TRBV12-4 combines with J gene TRBJ2-4, with D tentatively TRBD2 (5 bases). CDR3 length: 12 amino acids. The V end lost 6 bases, the J end lost 10 bases, and 13 bases lay between the germline ends. The CDR3 DNA reads TGTGCCAGCAGGTTAACCACGGGGATTCAGTACTTC. Translated, it gives CASRLTTGIQYF.

This clone was detected once. V gene TRBV10-2 combines with J gene TRBJ2-7; 7 nucleotides agree with TRBD1. Germline V gene lookup returns CDR1 WSHSY and CDR2 SAAADI. The CDR3 is 16 amino acids. V shed 6 bases and J 0 bases; nucleotides not matched to a gene: 11. CDR3 sequence (DNA): TGCGCCAGCAGCAAGGCCCGACAGGGTAGCTCCTACGAGCAGTACGTC. Its translation is CASSKARQGSSYEQYV.